The clone carrying this T cell receptor (beta chain) has just a few counts. These data are taken from a study of blood T cell repertoires in COVID-19. Study details: T cells, B-cell-depleted T cells, or PBMCs supplied cDNA or gDNA.

Original processing methods: Amplified reference gene primers provided the basis for estimating nucleated cell counts. Profiling relied on immunoSEQ multiplex PCR, and the TCRdb table lists in-frame clones only, not all of them. V, J and clone size are those of that table, while D and trimming were read from the DNA. The top ten hold about 25% of the sample, which has approximately 100,000 clones, more than 75% seen once. Germline values: CDR1 KGHSH, CDR2 LQKENI. The CDR3 covers 15 residues. The ends lost 6 bases at V and 2 bases at J; junction bases unmatched: 6. Sample: peripheral blood. The chain recombines TRBV18 with TRBJ2-7; 11 bases map to TRBD1. The receptor was derived from a human donor in a cohort sampled during active COVID-19. The CDR3 loop reads CASSEGQGVPYEQYF. The CDR3 DNA sequence: TGTGCCAGCTCGGAGGGACAGGGGGTTCCCTACGAGCAGTACTTC.